This TCR beta chain is from a study of breast tumors, draining lymph nodes, adjacent tissues. Study-level results: The data were judged consistent with most tumor T cells coming from lymph node and expanding in tumor.

Via MiXCR, TCRdb re-called the multiplex PCR reads, giving one row per CDR3 protein. The table shows tens of thousands of distinct CDR3 sequences, with roughly 23% occurring only once. The CDR3 sequence is 17 residues long. After removal of 3 bases from V and 3 bases from J, the junction contained 9 bases not matched to a gene. CDR1 is SGHDT, CDR2 YYEEEE, per germline. This clonotype occurred many times. Antigen: not known. V gene TRBV5-6 combines with J gene TRBJ1-5, with TRBD1 matching over 10 bases. This TCR was sampled from a female donor with breast cancer. Some clones in this sample may be carry-over from other donors' samples. What was sequenced was breast tumor tissue. The CDR3 nucleotides read TGTGCCAGCAGCTGGACTTCCGGGACAGGGGCCAATCAGCCCCAGCATTTT. Amino acids: CASSWTSGTGANQPQHF.